This T cell receptor beta chain was sequenced for a study of T cells of healthy individuals. This CDR3 is built from 16 residues. The V gene end was trimmed by 5 bases and the J gene end by 0 bases; junction bases not matched to a gene: 12. CDR1 and CDR2 from the germline V gene are DFQATT and SNEGSKA (reference sequence). TCRdb re-called the 5' RACE reads with MiXCR, one entry per CDR3 protein. The sample lists about 57,000 distinct CDR3 sequences, 16% occurring once. This chain links TRBV20-1 with TRBJ1-1, with 7 bases lining up with TRBD1. The receptor was isolated from a human donor in good health. CDR3 coding DNA: TGCAGTGCTCGTGGGGGCAGGGGGGGAGTGAACACTGAAGCTTTCTTT. Translation gives CSARGGRGGVNTEAFF.